The sequence of this T cell receptor beta chain was determined in a study of shared clonotypes between healthy human individuals. Findings and caveats of the study: Sorted-subset sequencing, rarefaction showed, was incomplete despite large depth.

Germline V gene lookup returns CDR1 SNHLY and CDR2 FYNNEI. Trimming removed 6 bases from V and 7 bases from J; junction bases left unmatched: 5. CDR3 length: 14 amino acids. The material for each subset, its genomic DNA, was split evenly across several immunoSEQ plates. Method: immunoSEQ multiplex PCR; TCRdb's copy keeps in-frame clones and lacks some. The table has under 650,000 clones, 90% to 96% seen once. Concerning this clone: Antigen specificity is unknown.

V usage is TRBV2 and J usage is TRBJ1-4; 10 positions agree with TRBD1. Source material: naive CD4+ T cells sorted from blood. The subset is: CD45RA+ positively selected. The sequence derives from a woman aged 30 to 39 in good health. The CDR3 sequence: CASSVTGGGEKLFF. CDR3 DNA sequence: TGTGCCAGCAGCGTGACAGGGGGCGGTGAAAAACTGTTTTTT.